The 24 T cell receptor beta chains below all came from one sample that was sequenced in a study of cytomegalovirus exposure and HLA in healthy donors (dated by TCRdb to the late 2010s). Libraries came from the immunoSEQ multiplex PCR assay. A mixture of 60 forward primers for TCR Vbeta segments and 13 reverse primers for TCR Jbeta segments was used in the multiplex PCR. The clones in this table, taken by TCRdb from immuneACCESS, are in-frame only. Not every clone is retained; where verified, under half of the shortfall comes from an unresolved V gene, and the cause of the rest is unknown. Within this sample are about 150,000 clones, with more than 75% of them counted one time only. Approximately 2.5% of the sample belongs to the ten largest clones. Sequencing was performed on PBMCs. These TCRs come from a woman under 30 in good health and CMV-seronegative.

V is TRBV5-4 and J is TRBJ2-5; TRBD1 is a possible D gene (6 bases). Deletions cut 4 bases from V and 5 bases from J, with 18 bases between. The CDR3 length is 15 residues. Germline loops: CDR1 SGHNT, CDR2 YYREEE (reference sequence). The chain's CDR3 is CASSISPGTQETQYF. The DNA of the CDR3 is TGTGCCAGCAGCATATCTCCGGGGACACAGGAGACCCAGTACTTC.

This chain joins TRBV27 and TRBJ1-1, with 7 bases lining up with TRBD1. The CDR3 is 15 residues long. The V gene's germline CDR1 is MNHEY and CDR2 SMNVEV (reference sequence). The V gene end was trimmed by 4 bases and the J gene end by 0 bases; junction bases not matched to a gene: 5. CDR3 sequence reads: CASSSWDRMNTEAFF. The CDR3 nucleotides read TGTGCCAGCAGTTCGTGGGACAGAATGAACACTGAAGCTTTCTTT.

This rearrangement joins TRBV28 to TRBJ2-5; 7 nucleotides align to TRBD1. The V gene's germline CDR1 is MDHEN and CDR2 SYDVKM. The CDR3 loop spans 17 amino acids. V dropped 3 bases and J dropped 2; count of bases not matched to a gene: 12. CDR3 sequence (DNA): TGTGCCAGCAGTTTTCGTGTGCGGTACAGGGGACAAGAGACCCAGTACTTC. Translation: CASSFRVRYRGQETQYF.

The genes are TRBV5-8 and TRBJ1-5; D gene uncertain. CDR1 and CDR2 from the germline V gene are SGHTS and YDEGEE. The CDR3 is made up of 13 amino acids. V was trimmed by 4 bases and J by 5 bases, leaving 10 bases between them. CDR3 in amino acids: CASSLLSYQPQHF. In DNA form, the CDR3 reads TGTGCCAGCAGCCTCTTGAGTTATCAGCCCCAGCATTTT.

The chain employs TRBV19 and TRBJ1-2, with 9 bases lining up with TRBD1. The V and J ends lost 7 bases and 5 bases, in that order; junction bases with no gene match: 8. CDR1 and CDR2 from the germline V gene are LNHDA and SQIVND (reference sequence). This CDR3 contains 14 residues. The DNA of the CDR3 is TGTGCCAGTAATGGCCCCGGACAGGGGTATGGCTACACCTTC. Protein: CASNGPGQGYGYTF.

This CDR3 reads CATKGVAGEDTQYF. For the CDR3, the DNA is TGCGCCACGAAAGGGGTAGCGGGAGAGGATACGCAGTATTTT. This chain uses TRBV5-1 with TRBJ2-3; 9 bases align to TRBD2. The length of the CDR3 is 14 residues. Germline CDR1 reads SGHRS; CDR2 reads YFSETQ. The V and J ends lost 9 bases and 6 bases, in that order; junction bases with no gene match: 11.

This chain joins TRBV25-1 and TRBJ2-1, with D tentatively TRBD1 (5 bases). The length of the CDR3 is 13 residues. V was clipped by 0 bases and J by 12 bases, with 12 bases between them. Germline CDR1 reads MGHDK; CDR2 reads SYGVNS. CDR3 amino acids: CASSEYKDQGQFF. Here the CDR3 DNA reads TGTGCCAGCAGTGAATATAAGGATCAGGGGCAGTTCTTC.

The chain is built from TRBV29-1 and TRBJ2-1, with D possibly matching TRBD2 (5 bases). CDR1 is SQVTM, CDR2 ANQGSEA, per germline. The CDR3 extends over 12 amino acids. V shed 6 bases and J shed 7 bases, with 13 bases lying between them. CDR3 coding DNA: TGCAGCGTGGGTCCCTCGGGGAATGAGCAGTTCTTC. As protein: CSVGPSGNEQFF.

This clone was seen a single time. This sequence joins TRBV14 and TRBJ2-5, with D possibly being TRBD1 (6 bases). CDR3 length equals 19 residues. Looked up from germline, CDR1 is SGHDN and CDR2 is FVKESK. With 4 bases removed from V and 5 bases from J, the gap between germline ends came to 29 bases. CDR3 bases: TGTGCCAGCAGCCCCAGGGGCCGGGCGGACCTGAATCGGGTGGAGACCCAGTACTTC. It specifies CASSPRGRADLNRVETQYF. Full variable domain (outside the CDR3, taken from reference TRBV14 and TRBJ2-5): EAGVTQFPSHSVIEKGQTVTLRCDPISGHDNLYWYRRVMGKEIKFLLHFVKESKQDESGMPNNRFLAERTGGTYSTLKVQPAELEDSGVYFCASSPRGRADLNRVETQYFGPGTRLLVL.

This clone was seen a few times. Here the CDR3 DNA reads TGTGCCAGCAGCTCACAGGGGGCCGAGCAGTACTTC. Translating gives CASSSQGAEQYF. The rearrangement joins TRBV7-9 to TRBJ2-7; the match to TRBD1 covers 9 bases. CDR1 and CDR2 from the germline V gene are SEHNR and FQNEAQ (reference sequence). V lost 4 bases, J lost 6 bases, and 1 base stayed unmatched. This CDR3 is 12 amino acids long.

The chain recombines TRBV27 with TRBJ1-2; 8 nucleotides match TRBD1. CDR1 MNHEY and CDR2 SMNVEV come from the germline V gene (reference sequence). Trimming cost V 4 bases and J 3 bases; bases outside gene matches: 7. This CDR3 region has 15 residues. This CDR3 is CASSSYRDRYYGYTF. CDR3 DNA: TGTGCCAGCAGTTCATACCGGGACAGGTACTATGGCTACACCTTC.

V and J are TRBV6-6 and TRBJ2-2; maybe TRBD1 (6 bases). Germline V gene sequence: CDR1 MNHNY, CDR2 SVGAGI (reference sequence). V was cut by 6 bases and J by 1 base, with 9 bases left in between. The CDR3 is 14 amino acids. DNA for the CDR3: TGTGCCAGCAGACCGGGACAGAACACCGGGGAGCTGTTTTTT. Translating it yields CASRPGQNTGELFF.

This chain connects TRBV19 to TRBJ2-5; TRBD1 aligns across 7 bases. This CDR3 is 14 amino acids long. Germline-derived CDR1 and CDR2 are LNHDA and SQIVND (reference sequence). With V trimmed by 5 bases and J by 4 bases, 7 bases remained unmatched. The CDR3 DNA reads TGTGCCAGTAGTCCCGAGACAGGGCGAGAGACCCAGTACTTC. Its protein product is CASSPETGRETQYF.

Only one count was recorded for this clone. The rearrangement joins TRBV5-6 to TRBJ2-5; TRBD2 matches 11 bases. The CDR3 contains 16 residues. CDR1 and CDR2 from the germline V gene are SGHDT and YYEEEE. V lost 1 base, J lost 2 bases, and 4 bases stayed unmatched. The CDR3: CASSLPLAGGQETQYF. CDR3 nucleotide sequence: TGTGCCAGCAGCTTGCCCCTAGCGGGGGGTCAAGAGACCCAGTACTTC.

The V gene is TRBV28, the J gene TRBJ2-1; perhaps TRBD1 as D (5 bases). Trimming stripped 1 base from V and 10 bases from J, with 11 bases between. This CDR3 comprises 13 residues. Germline values: CDR1 MDHEN, CDR2 SYDVKM. CDR3 nucleotides: TGTGCCAGCAGTTTATTGCACAGGACAGAGCAGTTCTTC. It yields the protein CASSLLHRTEQFF.

This clone appeared a few times. The gene calls are TRBV27 and TRBJ2-3; D is uncertain. The CDR3 is made up of 14 amino acids. The V and J ends lost 0 bases and 0 bases respectively, with 4 bases between them. Germline CDR1 is MNHEY and CDR2 is SMNVEV (reference sequence). CDR3: CASSLSRSTDTQYF. In DNA form, the CDR3 reads TGTGCCAGCAGTTTATCCAGAAGCACAGATACGCAGTATTTT.

The V and J genes are TRBV6-1 and TRBJ2-2; 10 nucleotides line up with TRBD1. The CDR3 runs to 15 residues. The germline gives CDR1 MNHNS, CDR2 SASEGT. V was pared by 5 bases and J by 5 bases, with 5 bases of the junction left unmatched. The DNA for the CDR3 is TGTGCCAGCAGTTCACGACAGGGGGCTACCGGGGAGCTGTTTTTT. Translation: CASSSRQGATGELFF.

The V and J genes are TRBV7-6 and TRBJ2-1, with D perhaps TRBD1 (6 bases). Germline CDR1 reads SGHVS; CDR2 reads FNYEAQ. V lost 1 base, J lost 3 bases, and 13 bases lay in between. The CDR3 spans 16 residues. The CDR3, as DNA: TGTGCCAGCAGCTTAGAGGGCAGGGGCTTCTACAATGAGCAGTTCTTC. As protein: CASSLEGRGFYNEQFF.

The rearrangement links TRBV7-2 to TRBJ1-5; D remains unclear. The germline V gene encodes CDR1 SGHTA and CDR2 FQGNSA. This CDR3 comprises 14 residues. V was pared by 1 base and J by 0 bases, with 4 bases between. The CDR3 spells CASSLDYSNQPQHF. CDR3 coding DNA: TGTGCCAGCAGCTTAGACTATAGCAATCAGCCCCAGCATTTT.

DNA for the CDR3: TGTGCCAGCAGCTCCCGGGGAGGGGCCAACGTCCTGACTTTC. Translated: CASSSRGGANVLTF. V gene TRBV7-2 combines with J gene TRBJ2-6; possible D gene TRBD2, 5 bases. V was shortened by 4 bases and J by 4 bases, with 8 bases between the two germline ends. The CDR3 has 14 residues. In germline, CDR1 is SGHTA, CDR2 FQGNSA.

V gene TRBV13 combines with J gene TRBJ2-1, with D possibly being TRBD2 (6 bases). This CDR3 has 16 residues. Trimming left V 4 bases short and J 5 bases short, with 18 bases between. Germline CDR1 reads PRHDT; CDR2 reads FYEKMQ (reference sequence). The CDR3 sequence: CASSSPLSWGDNEQFF. In DNA form, the CDR3 reads TGTGCCAGCAGCTCACCCCTTAGCTGGGGGGACAATGAGCAGTTCTTC.

V and J are TRBV28 and TRBJ1-4; D ambiguous. Germline loops: CDR1 MDHEN, CDR2 SYDVKM. The CDR3 consists of 11 residues. Trimming shortened V by 6 bases and J by 5 bases, and 4 bases separated the two germline ends. This CDR3 reads CASSRNEKLFF. The CDR3 DNA is TGTGCCAGCAGCCGGAATGAAAAACTGTTTTTT.

The genes are TRBV28 and TRBJ2-3; D not resolved. CDR1 MDHEN and CDR2 SYDVKM come from the germline V gene. The CDR3 is made up of 14 amino acids. The V end was cut by 6 bases, the J end by 4 bases, with 14 bases between. The CDR3 DNA follows: TGTGCCAGCAGCTACGCCGGGTTGGCAGATACGCAGTATTTT. This codes for CASSYAGLADTQYF.

This clone was observed once. A read error may produce the germline difference seen at one junction end. This chain joins TRBV7-9 and TRBJ2-4, with D hard to call. The germline gives CDR1 SEHNR, CDR2 FQNEAQ (reference sequence). This CDR3 is built from 15 residues. The CDR3 DNA sequence: TGTTCCAGCAGCCACAATACGTTTCTCCAAAACATTCAGTACTTC. Residues: CSSSHNTFLQNIQYF.